A single sample gave rise to the 7 T cell receptor beta chains below, sequenced in a study of Ad26.COV2.S vaccination and SARS-CoV-2 variants. The assay was immunoSEQ multiplex PCR, and TCRdb's table has in-frame clones only and misses some. The data show about 390,000 clones, about 85% seen once. Treatment here: 15 to 20 received Ad26.COV2.S at low or high dose, single or two shots; 5 received placebo; per-sample allocation not given. Day 63 following the first vaccine or placebo injection was when the samples were taken. The material sequenced was peripheral blood, taken in a trial of Ad26.COV2.S vaccine versus placebo. The receptor set was obtained from a person aged 18-65 years who received the Ad26.COV2.S COVID-19 vaccine or a placebo.

The gene calls are TRBV6-2 or TRBV6-3 and TRBJ2-1; D gene unclear. The germline V and J ends were trimmed by 2 bases and 8 bases, with 10 bases remaining between them. CDR1 and CDR2 from the germline V gene are MNHEY and SVGEGT. The CDR3 has 13 amino acids. This CDR3 is CASSYTEVDEQFF. The CDR3 region has the DNA TGTGCCAGCAGTTACACCGAGGTGGATGAGCAGTTCTTC.

The chain uses TRBV6-5 and TRBJ1-2; weak D call: TRBD1 (6 bases). The germline gives CDR1 MNHEY, CDR2 SVGAGI. The CDR3 is 13 residues long. V lost 6 bases, J lost 4 bases, and 12 bases lay in between. CDR3 residues: CASRMDSGYGYTF. CDR3 in DNA: TGTGCCAGCAGAATGGACAGTGGCTATGGCTACACCTTC.

The rearrangement links TRBV7-2 to TRBJ2-3; maybe TRBD2 (5 bases). This CDR3 is built from 13 residues. The germline V gene has CDR1 SGHTA and CDR2 FQGNSA. Trimming removed 4 bases from V and 4 bases from J, with 9 bases in between. CDR3 in amino acids: CASSSRAADTQYF. The CDR3 DNA follows: TGTGCCAGCAGCTCCCGAGCGGCAGATACGCAGTATTTT.

The rearrangement uses TRBV14 and TRBJ1-4; tentative D call: TRBD1 (6 bases). Trimming pared 4 bases from V and 8 bases from J, leaving 14 bases between. Germline lookup yields CDR1 SGHDN and CDR2 FVKESK. The CDR3 extends over 14 amino acids. The CDR3 sequence: CASSLGLGGEKLFF. In nucleotides, the CDR3 is TGTGCCAGCAGCCTGGGCCTTGGGGGCGAAAAACTGTTTTTT.

The genes are TRBV10-3 and TRBJ1-2, with 9 bases matching TRBD1. Germline-derived CDR1 and CDR2 are ENHRY and SYGVKD. The CDR3 sequence is 15 residues long. J was trimmed by 3 bases and V by 5 bases; bases with no gene match: 7. The CDR3 is CAISSTQGADYGYTF. CDR3 DNA: TGTGCCATCAGTTCGACACAGGGGGCAGACTATGGCTACACCTTC.

The rearrangement joins TRBV5-8 to TRBJ2-1; D gene uncertain. V lost 4 bases and J lost 3, with 11 bases in between. In germline, CDR1 is SGHTS, CDR2 YDEGEE. This CDR3 has 14 residues. The CDR3 bases are TGTGCCAGCAGCGGGAAACCCAACTACAATGAGCAGTTCTTC. Amino acid sequence: CASSGKPNYNEQFF.

This chain uses TRBV12-3 or TRBV12-4 with TRBJ1-1, with a weak D call TRBD1 (5 bases). CDR3 length: 12 residues. Trimming removed 9 bases at V and 4 bases at J, with 12 bases between. The chain's CDR3 is CASRGWGTEAFF. In nucleotides, the CDR3 is TGTGCCAGTCGGGGGTGGGGCACTGAAGCTTTCTTT.